Only a few counts were recorded for the clone carrying this T cell receptor (beta chain). Using its own MiXCR run on the RACE reads, TCRdb lists one record per CDR3 protein. The data hold a few hundred thousand distinct CDR3 sequences, with around 5% observed a single time. V gave up 2 bases and J gave up 8 bases; unmatched junction bases: 4. Per germline, CDR1 MNHEY and CDR2 SVGEGT. This CDR3 has 14 residues. The sample belongs to a study of human T cells and chemical hapten exposure. Time point indicated: pre-sensitization, week 0. Treatment in this sample: therapeutic diphenylcyclopropenone sensitization with weekly scalp DPC.

The material was whole blood, obtained in connection with sensitization to the hapten diphenylcyclopropenone (DPC). The chain carries TRBV6-2 or TRBV6-3 and TRBJ2-1; 9 nucleotides line up with TRBD2. The clonotype originates from a woman aged 18-35 years with alopecia areata. Some clones in this sample may be carry-over from other donors' samples. CDR3 region: CASSYAGGAYEQFF. The CDR3 DNA reads TGTGCCAGCAGTTACGCGGGGGGGGCCTATGAGCAGTTCTTC.